This TCR beta chain was captured by sequencing in a study of blood T cells in healthy people across ages. Using a J-beta primer mix together with a sample-barcoded 5' primer, a second PCR was run for about 6 to 12 cycles. Unique molecular identifiers of 12 random nucleotides labeled each cDNA. TCRdb re-analysed the 5' RACE reads in MiXCR, keeping a single row per CDR3 protein. The table records about 1 million distinct CDR3 sequences, 45% of them present only once. The CDR3 is made up of 14 amino acids. Germline CDR1 SGHRS, CDR2 YFSETQ. V lost 1 base and J 5 bases, leaving 10 bases between the germline ends. Study observations and caveats: Strong correlation existed between TCR beta diversity and naive T cell percentage. With age, beta diversity per million T cells declined roughly linearly, significantly by 30 to 50. Leaving the PBMCs unsorted stopped any conclusive comparison of naive versus antigen-experienced cells.

As to this clonotype: Its target is unknown.

The clonotype comes from a woman aged 55-75 years in good health. This chain links TRBV5-1 with TRBJ2-1, with D possibly TRBD2 on 5 matching bases. Material: blood. The CDR3 region is CASSLLRRDNEQFF. The CDR3 region has the DNA TGCGCCAGCAGCTTGTTACGGCGGGACAATGAGCAGTTCTTC.